One sample yielded the 13 T cell receptor beta chains listed below, sequenced in a study of blood T cells in healthy people across ages. Primers used in a second PCR of about 6 to 12 cycles were a sample-barcoded 5' primer and a J-beta primer mix. TCRdb reanalysed the 5' RACE reads using MiXCR and keeps one entry per CDR3 protein. The sample has some 800,000 distinct CDR3 sequences, around 25% seen once. The sample was also linked to a second study, of T cells of mothers and their children.

What was sequenced was blood. Source of these receptors: a boy younger than 18 in good health.

The CDR3: CASSLSGRVSHNEQFF. CDR3 coding DNA: TGTGCCAGCAGTTTATCCGGGCGGGTATCCCACAATGAGCAGTTCTTC. The chain recombines TRBV27 with TRBJ2-1, with D tentatively TRBD2 (5 bases). Germline assignment: CDR1 MNHEY and CDR2 SMNVEV (reference sequence). The CDR3 is 16 residues long. Trimming pared 0 bases from V and 5 bases from J, leaving 14 bases between.

V gene TRBV7-2 combines with J gene TRBJ2-1; D may be TRBD1 or TRBD2 (6 bases each). In germline, CDR1 is SGHTA, CDR2 FQGNSA. V was clipped by 8 bases and J by 2 bases, with 13 bases between them. This CDR3 is 14 amino acids long. The CDR3, as DNA: TGTGCCAGCGGTTCCGGGGGCCCCTACAATGAGCAGTTCTTC. Translation gives CASGSGGPYNEQFF.

The rearrangement uses TRBV24-1 and TRBJ2-5, with 8 bases lining up with TRBD1. V trimming: 6 bases; J trimming: 10 bases; junction bases outside the gene matches: 9. The CDR3 contains 13 residues. In germline, CDR1 is KGHDR, CDR2 SFDVKD. DNA for the CDR3: TGTGCCACCAGTCCTCCGGGACAGGAACACCAGTACTTC. Translated: CATSPPGQEHQYF.

This clonotype was counted a few times. The V and J genes are TRBV12-3 or TRBV12-4 and TRBJ2-4; tentatively, D is TRBD1 (6 bases). V was cut by 6 bases and J by 7 bases, with 19 bases left in between. This CDR3 contains 15 residues. In DNA form, the CDR3 reads TGTGCCAGCAGCCTTCGGAACAGGGAAGAGAACATTCAGTACTTC. This translates into CASSLRNREENIQYF.

The V and J genes are TRBV6-5 and TRBJ1-1; D gene ambiguous. The CDR3 is made up of 13 amino acids. V was pared by 6 bases and J by 0 bases, with 8 bases between. CDR1 is MNHEY, CDR2 SVGAGI, per germline. In DNA, the CDR3 is TGTGCCAGCAGCCGCTTCCTGAACACTGAAGCTTTCTTT. Its translation is CASSRFLNTEAFF.

This chain joins TRBV20-1 and TRBJ2-1, with 11 nucleotides matching TRBD2. Germline V lookup: CDR1 DFQATT, CDR2 SNEGSKA (reference sequence). The CDR3 runs to 16 residues. Unmatched junction bases numbered 9, after V lost 4 bases and J lost 4 bases. The CDR3: CSATLTGLAVYNEQFF. As DNA, the CDR3 is TGCAGTGCTACACTTACGGGACTAGCGGTTTACAATGAGCAGTTCTTC.

This clonotype has only a few counts. The rearrangement uses TRBV10-3 and TRBJ1-1; D gene unclear. CDR3 length equals 13 residues. Trimming took off 3 bases at V and 4 bases at J, with 9 bases between the two ends. CDR1 is ENHRY and CDR2 is SYGVKD in the germline V gene. DNA of the CDR3: TGTGCCATCAGTGAAGTCGAGGGCACTGAAGCTTTCTTT. Translating it yields CAISEVEGTEAFF.

This clonotype turned up a few times. The junction differs from germline at one of its ends, possibly a read error. The CDR3 bases are TGTGCCAGCGGGGCAGGGGAAGGCACTGAAGCTCTCTTT. Its translation: CASGAGEGTEALF. This chain connects TRBV27 to TRBJ1-1, with D perhaps matching TRBD1 (6 bases). From germline, CDR1 is MNHEY and CDR2 SMNVEV (reference sequence). This CDR3 contains 13 residues.

The V gene is TRBV12-3 or TRBV12-4, the J gene TRBJ2-1; D is undetermined. The CDR3 is 11 residues long. V lost 3 bases, J lost 8 bases, and 5 bases lay in between. The DNA of the CDR3 is TGTGCCAGCAGTTTTACGTATGAGCAGTTCTTC. This translates into CASSFTYEQFF.

The chain recombines TRBV5-1 with TRBJ1-6; 9 nucleotides align to TRBD1. This CDR3 has 17 residues. Germline values: CDR1 SGHRS, CDR2 YFSETQ. The V and J ends lost 4 bases and 14 bases, in that order; junction bases with no gene match: 19. The CDR3 coding sequence is TGCGCCAGCAGCCAAGAGGACAGGGGCCGAGCAGGGGTATCCCTCCACTTT. This encodes CASSQEDRGRAGVSLHF. Full variable domain (missing parts from reference TRBV5-1 and TRBJ1-6): KAGVTQTPRYLIKTRGQQVTLSCSPISGHRSVSWYQQTPGQGLQFLFEYFSETQRNKGNFPGRFSGRQFSNSRSEMNVSTLELGDSALYLCASSQEDRGRAGVSLHFGNGTRLTVT.

This clonotype appeared a few times. The chain is built from TRBV10-3 and TRBJ2-1, with TRBD1 matching over 8 bases. The germline CDR1 and CDR2 sequences are ENHRY and SYGVKD. There are 17 residues in the CDR3. V gave up 5 bases and J gave up 5 bases; unmatched junction bases: 14. In nucleotides, the CDR3 is TGTGCCATCAGTTATTCTAGAGACAGGGGTGTCCACAATGAGCAGTTCTTC. Translating gives CAISYSRDRGVHNEQFF.

This chain joins TRBV7-9 and TRBJ1-2; tentatively, D is TRBD1 (5 bases). The CDR3 covers 15 residues. CDR1 is SEHNR, CDR2 FQNEAQ, per germline (reference sequence). V was pared by 3 bases and J by 0 bases, with 11 bases between. The CDR3 sequence: CASSFNRRSNYGYTF. In DNA, the CDR3 is TGTGCCAGCAGCTTCAACAGGAGATCTAACTATGGCTACACCTTC. Full variable domain (remainder filled in from reference TRBV7-9 and TRBJ1-2): DTGVSQNPRHKITKRGQNVTFRCDPISEHNRLYWYRQTLGQGPEFLTYFQNEAQLEKSRLLSDRFSAERPKGSFSTLEIQRTEQGDSAMYLCASSFNRRSNYGYTFGSGTRLTVV.

The chain has TRBV29-1 and TRBJ2-7, with TRBD2 matching over 10 bases. The end of the DNA aligns better with TRBJ2-1, so the J call may be wrong. The germline CDR1 and CDR2 sequences are SQVTM and ANQGSEA. This CDR3 region has 14 residues. The CDR3 sequence is CSVGTSGGYNEQFF. The CDR3 DNA sequence: TGCAGCGTTGGGACTAGCGGAGGTTACAATGAGCAGTTCTTC.